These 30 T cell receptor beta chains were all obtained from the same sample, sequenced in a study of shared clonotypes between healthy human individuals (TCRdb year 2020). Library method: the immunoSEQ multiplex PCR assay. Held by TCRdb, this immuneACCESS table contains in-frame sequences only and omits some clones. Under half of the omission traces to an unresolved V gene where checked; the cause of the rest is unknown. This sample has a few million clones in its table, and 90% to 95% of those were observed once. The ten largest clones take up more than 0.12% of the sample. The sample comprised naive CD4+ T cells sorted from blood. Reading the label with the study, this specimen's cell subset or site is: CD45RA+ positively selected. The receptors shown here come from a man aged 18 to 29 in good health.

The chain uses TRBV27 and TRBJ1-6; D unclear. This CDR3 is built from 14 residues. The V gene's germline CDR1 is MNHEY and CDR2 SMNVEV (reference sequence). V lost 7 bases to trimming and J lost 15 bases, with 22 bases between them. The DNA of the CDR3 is TGTGCCAGCACCAGTGTTGGCACTCCAGTAGTCCTCCACTTT. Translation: CASTSVGTPVVLHF.

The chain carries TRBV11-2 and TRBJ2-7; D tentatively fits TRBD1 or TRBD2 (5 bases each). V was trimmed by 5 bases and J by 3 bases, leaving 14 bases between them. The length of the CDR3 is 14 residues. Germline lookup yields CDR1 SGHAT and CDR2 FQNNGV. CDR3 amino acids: CASSAGTAIYEQYF. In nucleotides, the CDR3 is TGTGCCAGCAGCGCCGGGACGGCGATCTACGAGCAGTACTTC.

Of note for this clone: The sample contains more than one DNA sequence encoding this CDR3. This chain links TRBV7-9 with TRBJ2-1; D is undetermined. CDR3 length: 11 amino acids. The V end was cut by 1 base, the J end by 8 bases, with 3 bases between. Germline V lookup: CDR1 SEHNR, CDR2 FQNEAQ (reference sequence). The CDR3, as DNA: TGTGCCAGCAGCTTAGTTGATGAGCAGTTCTTC. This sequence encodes CASSLVDEQFF. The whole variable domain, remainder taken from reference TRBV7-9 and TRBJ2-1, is DTGVSQNPRHKITKRGQNVTFRCDPISEHNRLYWYRQTLGQGPEFLTYFQNEAQLEKSRLLSDRFSAERPKGSFSTLEIQRTEQGDSAMYLCASSLVDEQFFGPGTRLTVL.

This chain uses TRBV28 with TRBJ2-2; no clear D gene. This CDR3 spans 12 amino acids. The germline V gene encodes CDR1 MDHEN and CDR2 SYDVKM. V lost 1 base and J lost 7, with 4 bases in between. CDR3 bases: TGTGCCAGCAGTTTATCCGACGGGGAGCTGTTTTTT. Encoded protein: CASSLSDGELFF.

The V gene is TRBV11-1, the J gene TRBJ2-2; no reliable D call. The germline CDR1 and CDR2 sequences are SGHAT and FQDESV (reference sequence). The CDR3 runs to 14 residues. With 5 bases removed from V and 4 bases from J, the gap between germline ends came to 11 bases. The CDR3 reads CASSPPVSTGELFF. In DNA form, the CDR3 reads TGTGCCAGCAGCCCCCCCGTCTCCACCGGGGAGCTGTTTTTT.

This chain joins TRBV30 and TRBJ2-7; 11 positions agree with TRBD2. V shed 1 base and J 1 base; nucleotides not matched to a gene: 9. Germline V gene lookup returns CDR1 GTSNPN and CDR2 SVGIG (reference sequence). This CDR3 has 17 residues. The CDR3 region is CAWSGRWGTSGSYEQYF. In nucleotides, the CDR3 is TGTGCCTGGAGTGGGAGATGGGGGACTAGCGGTTCCTACGAGCAGTACTTC.

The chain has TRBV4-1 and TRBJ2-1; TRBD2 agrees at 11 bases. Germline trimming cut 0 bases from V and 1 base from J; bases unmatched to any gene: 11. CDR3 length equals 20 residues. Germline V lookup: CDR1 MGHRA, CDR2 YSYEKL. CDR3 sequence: CASSQEKGLAADASYNEQFF. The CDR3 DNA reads TGCGCCAGCAGCCAAGAAAAGGGACTAGCGGCCGACGCATCCTACAATGAGCAGTTCTTC.

For the CDR3, the DNA is TGTGCCAGCAGCTCGTCATCCGGGACAGGGTTTAATGAGCAGTTCTTC. This sequence encodes CASSSSSGTGFNEQFF. This rearrangement joins TRBV5-5 to TRBJ2-1; 9 bases agree with TRBD1. Trimming removed 3 bases from V and 7 bases from J; junction bases left unmatched: 11. The CDR3 loop spans 16 amino acids. Germline CDR1 and CDR2: SGHKS and YYEKEE (reference sequence).

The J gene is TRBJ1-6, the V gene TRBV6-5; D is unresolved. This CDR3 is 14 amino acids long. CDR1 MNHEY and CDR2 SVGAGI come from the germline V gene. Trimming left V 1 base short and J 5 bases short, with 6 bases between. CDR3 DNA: TGTGCCAGCAGTTACTTAGACAATAATTCACCCCTCCACTTT. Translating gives CASSYLDNNSPLHF.

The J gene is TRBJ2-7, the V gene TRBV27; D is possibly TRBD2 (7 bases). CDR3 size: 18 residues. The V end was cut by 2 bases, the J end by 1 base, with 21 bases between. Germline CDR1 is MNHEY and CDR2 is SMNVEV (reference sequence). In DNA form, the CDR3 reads TGTGCCAGCAGTTTACGCGGTAGCCTCGGGGGGCCTTCCTACGAGCAGTACTTC. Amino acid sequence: CASSLRGSLGGPSYEQYF.

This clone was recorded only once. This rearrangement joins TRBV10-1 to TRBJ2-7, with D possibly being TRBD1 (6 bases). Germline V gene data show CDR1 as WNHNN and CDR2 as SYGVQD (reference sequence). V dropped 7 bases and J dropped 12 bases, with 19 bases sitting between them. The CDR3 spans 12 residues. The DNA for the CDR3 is TGCGCCAGCAACAAGTACAAACAGGGACGGTACTTC. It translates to CASNKYKQGRYF.

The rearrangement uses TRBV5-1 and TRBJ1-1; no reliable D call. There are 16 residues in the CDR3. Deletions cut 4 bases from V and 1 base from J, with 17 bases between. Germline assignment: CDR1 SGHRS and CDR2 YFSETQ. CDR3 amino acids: CASSPSLAQKNTEAFF. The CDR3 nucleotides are TGCGCCAGCAGCCCCTCCTTGGCCCAGAAGAACACTGAAGCTTTCTTT.

CDR3 sequence: CASSLEQDRAKNIQYF. The CDR3 nucleotides read TGTGCCAGCAGCTTAGAGCAGGACAGAGCCAAAAACATTCAGTACTTC. The genes are TRBV7-9 and TRBJ2-4, with D possibly being TRBD1 (6 bases). Trimming left V 1 base short and J 0 bases short, with 10 bases between. The germline gives CDR1 SEHNR, CDR2 FQNEAQ (reference sequence). There are 16 residues in the CDR3.

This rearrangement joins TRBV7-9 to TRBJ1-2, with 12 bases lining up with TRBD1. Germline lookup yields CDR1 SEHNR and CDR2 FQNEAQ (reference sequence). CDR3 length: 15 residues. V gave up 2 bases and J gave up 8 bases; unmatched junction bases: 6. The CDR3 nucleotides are TGTGCCAGCAGCTTAATGGGGACAGGGGGCAGAGGCTACACCTTC. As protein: CASSLMGTGGRGYTF.

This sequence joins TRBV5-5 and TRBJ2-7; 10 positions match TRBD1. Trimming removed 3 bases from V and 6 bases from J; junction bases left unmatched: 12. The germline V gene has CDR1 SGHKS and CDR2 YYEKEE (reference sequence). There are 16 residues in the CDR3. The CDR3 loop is CASSWGPGTGASEQYF. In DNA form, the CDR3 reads TGTGCCAGCAGCTGGGGACCCGGGACAGGGGCCTCCGAGCAGTACTTC.

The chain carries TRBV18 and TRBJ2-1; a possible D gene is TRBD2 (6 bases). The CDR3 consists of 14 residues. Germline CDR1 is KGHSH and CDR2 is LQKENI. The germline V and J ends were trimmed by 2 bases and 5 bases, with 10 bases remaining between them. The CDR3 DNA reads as TGTGCCAGCTCACCAGGGGAGGTGAACAATGAGCAGTTCTTC. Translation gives CASSPGEVNNEQFF.

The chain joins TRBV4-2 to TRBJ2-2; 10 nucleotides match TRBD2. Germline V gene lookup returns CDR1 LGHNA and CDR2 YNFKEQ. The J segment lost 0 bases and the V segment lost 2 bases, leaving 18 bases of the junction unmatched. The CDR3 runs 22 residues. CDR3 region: CASSQPLSKEREGFANTGELFF. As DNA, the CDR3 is TGTGCCAGCAGCCAACCGTTGTCTAAAGAGCGGGAGGGCTTCGCGAACACCGGGGAGCTGTTTTTT.

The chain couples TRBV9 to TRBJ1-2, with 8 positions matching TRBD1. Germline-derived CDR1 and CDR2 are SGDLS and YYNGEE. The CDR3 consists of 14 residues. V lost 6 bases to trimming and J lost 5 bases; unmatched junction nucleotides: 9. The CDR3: CASNGGQGPYGYTF. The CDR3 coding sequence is TGTGCCAGCAACGGCGGACAGGGACCTTATGGCTACACCTTC.

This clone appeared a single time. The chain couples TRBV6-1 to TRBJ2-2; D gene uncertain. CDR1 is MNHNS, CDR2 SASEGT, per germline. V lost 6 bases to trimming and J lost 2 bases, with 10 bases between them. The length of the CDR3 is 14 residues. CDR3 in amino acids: CASRVGPNTGELFF. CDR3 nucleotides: TGTGCCAGCAGAGTGGGCCCCAACACCGGGGAGCTGTTTTTT.

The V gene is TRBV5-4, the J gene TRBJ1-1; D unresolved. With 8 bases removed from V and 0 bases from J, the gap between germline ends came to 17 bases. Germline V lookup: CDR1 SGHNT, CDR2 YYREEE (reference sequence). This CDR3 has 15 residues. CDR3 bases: TGTGCCAGTAAAGAGGAATTATTCATGAACACTGAAGCTTTCTTT. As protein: CASKEELFMNTEAFF.

CDR3 loop: CASSPGQGMNEQYF. In DNA, the CDR3 is TGTGCCAGCAGCCCAGGACAGGGGATGAACGAGCAGTACTTC. The V gene is TRBV7-6, the J gene TRBJ2-7; TRBD1 agrees at 9 bases. There are 14 residues in the CDR3. CDR1 SGHVS and CDR2 FNYEAQ come from the germline V gene. With V trimmed by 5 bases and J by 5 bases, 7 bases remained unmatched.

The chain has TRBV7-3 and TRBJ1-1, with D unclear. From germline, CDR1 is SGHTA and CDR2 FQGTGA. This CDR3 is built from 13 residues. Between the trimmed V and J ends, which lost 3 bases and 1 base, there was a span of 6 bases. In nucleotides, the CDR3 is TGTGCCAGCAGCTTGATAGGGAACACTGAAGCTTTCTTT. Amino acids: CASSLIGNTEAFF.

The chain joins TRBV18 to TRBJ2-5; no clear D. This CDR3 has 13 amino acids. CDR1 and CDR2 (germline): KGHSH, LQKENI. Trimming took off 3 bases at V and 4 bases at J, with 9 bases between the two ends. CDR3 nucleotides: TGTGCCAGCTCACCGAATACGGCAGAGACCCAGTACTTC. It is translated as CASSPNTAETQYF.

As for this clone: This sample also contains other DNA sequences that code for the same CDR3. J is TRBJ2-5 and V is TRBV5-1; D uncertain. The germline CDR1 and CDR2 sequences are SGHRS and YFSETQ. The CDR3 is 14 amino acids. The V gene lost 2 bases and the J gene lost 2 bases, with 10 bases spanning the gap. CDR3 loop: CASSFQAAQETQYF. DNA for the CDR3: TGCGCCAGCAGCTTTCAAGCAGCACAAGAGACCCAGTACTTC.

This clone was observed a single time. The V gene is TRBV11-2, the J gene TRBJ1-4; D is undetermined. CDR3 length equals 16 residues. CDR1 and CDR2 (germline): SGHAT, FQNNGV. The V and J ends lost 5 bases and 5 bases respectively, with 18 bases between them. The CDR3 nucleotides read TGTGCCAGCAGCCCCTACGGACCCGGGGTAAATGAAAAACTGTTTTTT. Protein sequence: CASSPYGPGVNEKLFF. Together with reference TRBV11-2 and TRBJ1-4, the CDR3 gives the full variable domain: EAGVAQSPRYKIIEKRQSVAFWCNPISGHATLYWYQQILGQGPKLLIQFQNNGVVDDSQLPKDRFSAERLKGVDSTLKIQPAKLEDSAVYLCASSPYGPGVNEKLFFGSGTQLSVL.

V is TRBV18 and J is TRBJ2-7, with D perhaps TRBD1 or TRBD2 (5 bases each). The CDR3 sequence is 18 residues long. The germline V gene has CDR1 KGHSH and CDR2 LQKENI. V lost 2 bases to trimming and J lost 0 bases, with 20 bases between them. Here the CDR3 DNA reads TGTGCCAGCTCACCAAGAGATGACCGGGGCCGTATCTCCTACGAGCAGTACTTC. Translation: CASSPRDDRGRISYEQYF. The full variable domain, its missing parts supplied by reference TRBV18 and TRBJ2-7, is NAGVMQNPRHLVRRRGQEARLRCSPMKGHSHVYWYRQLPEEGLKFMVYLQKENIIDESGMPKERFSAEFPKEGPSILRIQQVVRGDSAAYFCASSPRDDRGRISYEQYFGPGTRLTVT.

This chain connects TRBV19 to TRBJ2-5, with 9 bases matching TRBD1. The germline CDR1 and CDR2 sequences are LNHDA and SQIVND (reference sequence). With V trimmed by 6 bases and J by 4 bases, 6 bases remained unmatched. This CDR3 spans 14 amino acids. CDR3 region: CASRTTGGRETQYF. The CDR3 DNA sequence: TGTGCCAGTAGAACGACAGGGGGAAGAGAGACCCAGTACTTC.

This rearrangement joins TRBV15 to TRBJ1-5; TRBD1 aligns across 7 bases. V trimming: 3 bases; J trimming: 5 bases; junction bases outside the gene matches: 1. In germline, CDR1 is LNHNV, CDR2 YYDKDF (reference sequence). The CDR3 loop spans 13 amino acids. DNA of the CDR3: TGTGCCACCAGCAGTCAGGGGGATCAGCCCCAGCATTTT. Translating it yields CATSSQGDQPQHF.

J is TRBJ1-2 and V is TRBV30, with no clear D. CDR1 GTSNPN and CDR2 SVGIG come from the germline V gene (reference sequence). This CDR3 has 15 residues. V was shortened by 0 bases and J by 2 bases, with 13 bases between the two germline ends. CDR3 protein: CAWSVRVADNYGYTF. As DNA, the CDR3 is TGTGCCTGGAGTGTTAGGGTGGCGGACAACTATGGCTACACCTTC.

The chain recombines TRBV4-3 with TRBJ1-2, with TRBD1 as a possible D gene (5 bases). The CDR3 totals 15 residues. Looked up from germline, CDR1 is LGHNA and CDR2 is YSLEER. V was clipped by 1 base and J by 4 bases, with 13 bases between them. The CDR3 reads CASSQVATGLYGYTF. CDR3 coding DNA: TGCGCCAGCAGCCAAGTCGCCACGGGGCTCTATGGCTACACCTTC.